This T cell receptor beta chain was profiled in a study of control samples from healthy donors and cancer patients. Assay used: immunoSEQ multiplex PCR; TCRdb lists only in-frame clones, some missing. The sample lists under 40,000 clones; approximately 82% were seen once. The V end lost 3 bases, the J end lost 8 bases, and 12 bases lay between the germline ends. Germline CDR1 reads KGHSH; CDR2 reads LQKENI. The CDR3 totals 13 residues. What was sequenced was PBMCs. The chain joins TRBV18 to TRBJ2-3, with a possible D match to TRBD2 (5 bases). This TCR derives from a woman aged 55 to 70 with lung cancer. CDR3 nucleotide sequence: TGTGCCAGCTCACCTGAACCCGGAGGTACGCAGTATTTT. Translation gives CASSPEPGGTQYF.